This T cell receptor (beta chain) was sequenced in a study of T-cell memory formation after mild COVID-19. TCRdb ran MiXCR on the 5' RACE reads and lists one entry per CDR3 protein. The sample has almost 250,000 distinct CDR3 sequences, approximately 15% seen once. Study findings and constraints: The finding that pre-infection memory included some responding clones suggested that cross-reactive memory joined.

Trimming shortened V by 11 bases and J by 8 bases, and 27 bases separated the two germline ends. From germline, CDR1 is SEHNR and CDR2 FQNEAQ (reference sequence). This CDR3 is 15 amino acids long. On this clonotype itself: The antigen remains unidentified.

The origin of this receptor is an adult woman who had mild COVID-19 (a few samples of this study predate the infection). Cell type and time point are not known. The sequenced sample was PBMCs or a T cell subset sorted from them (not recorded which). V usage is TRBV7-9 and J usage is TRBJ1-1; a possible D gene is TRBD1 (6 bases). CDR3 in DNA: TGTGCCGGAACTTCCAGGTCGACAGGCGCGATGGAAGCTTTCTTT. Amino acids: CAGTSRSTGAMEAFF.